Listed here are 30 T cell receptor beta chains from one sample, sequenced in a study of OX40 agonist ivuxolimab in advanced cancers. Only in-frame clones appear in the TCRdb table, and some are missing; sequencing was by immunoSEQ multiplex PCR. The sample contains about 36,000 clones, around four fifths of which appear only once. Sample: CD4+ or CD8+ T cells sorted from blood, taken in a trial of the OX40 agonist ivuxolimab. These receptors were taken from an adult with an advanced solid tumor such as melanoma, head and neck, liver or kidney cancer.

The V and J genes are TRBV5-1 and TRBJ2-7; tentative D call: TRBD1 (5 bases). This CDR3 region has 14 residues. Trimming stripped 0 bases from V and 5 bases from J, with 12 bases between. In germline, CDR1 is SGHRS, CDR2 YFSETQ. CDR3 amino acids: CASSLGLLGDEQYF. CDR3 nucleotides: TGCGCCAGCAGCTTGGGCCTTCTAGGGGACGAGCAGTACTTC.

This chain links TRBV5-1 with TRBJ2-2, with 7 bases that match TRBD1. Germline CDR1 and CDR2: SGHRS and YFSETQ. The V and J ends lost 6 bases and 4 bases, in that order; junction bases with no gene match: 6. CDR3 size: 14 residues. The DNA for the CDR3 is TGCGCCAGCAACAGGGGCGACATCACCGGGGAGCTGTTTTTT. Translation gives CASNRGDITGELFF. Combining the CDR3 with reference TRBV5-1 and TRBJ2-2 gives the whole variable domain KAGVTQTPRYLIKTRGQQVTLSCSPISGHRSVSWYQQTPGQGLQFLFEYFSETQRNKGNFPGRFSGRQFSNSRSEMNVSTLELGDSALYLCASNRGDITGELFFGEGSRLTVL.

This clone is a singleton in its sample. The gene calls are TRBV18 and TRBJ1-1, with 7 positions matching TRBD1. Looked up from germline, CDR1 is KGHSH and CDR2 is LQKENI. V was pared by 3 bases and J by 2 bases, with 9 bases of the junction left unmatched. The CDR3 has 16 residues. CDR3 residues: CASSPLTAGGNTEAFF. The DNA of the CDR3 is TGTGCCAGCTCACCTCTGACGGCAGGGGGAAACACTGAAGCTTTCTTT.

The chain links TRBV27 to TRBJ1-1, with D uncertain. Germline lookup yields CDR1 MNHEY and CDR2 SMNVEV (reference sequence). This CDR3 comprises 14 residues. The V end lost 3 bases, the J end lost 3 bases, and 11 bases lay between the germline ends. The chain's CDR3 is CASSFQDGYTEAFF. CDR3 DNA sequence: TGTGCCAGCAGTTTCCAGGACGGATACACTGAAGCTTTCTTT.

The chain joins TRBV18 to TRBJ2-7; maybe TRBD2 (5 bases). Between the trimmed V and J ends, which lost 3 bases and 1 base, there was a span of 7 bases. Germline-derived CDR1 and CDR2 are KGHSH and LQKENI. The CDR3 has 13 residues. For the CDR3, the DNA is TGTGCCAGCTCACCCGGACTTTCCTACGAGCAGTACTTC. It yields the protein CASSPGLSYEQYF.

The J gene is TRBJ2-2, the V gene TRBV9; TRBD1 aligns across 7 bases. Germline values: CDR1 SGDLS, CDR2 YYNGEE. The CDR3 is 15 residues long. V trimming: 0 bases; J trimming: 4 bases; junction bases outside the gene matches: 3. CDR3: CASSVGDRVTGELFF. CDR3 DNA: TGTGCCAGCAGCGTAGGAGACAGGGTCACCGGGGAGCTGTTTTTT.

The chain carries TRBV5-4 and TRBJ1-1; no firm D call. Germline values: CDR1 SGHNT, CDR2 YYREEE (reference sequence). Trimming shortened V by 0 bases and J by 5 bases, and 8 bases separated the two germline ends. The CDR3 contains 13 residues. CDR3 DNA sequence: TGTGCCAGCAGCTTGGATCGGATGACTGAAGCTTTCTTT. Translated: CASSLDRMTEAFF. Filled out from reference TRBV5-4 and TRBJ1-1, the complete variable domain reads ETGVTQSPTHLIKTRGQQVTLRCSSQSGHNTVSWYQQALGQGPQFIFQYYREEENGRGNFPPRFSGLQFPNYSSELNVNALELDDSALYLCASSLDRMTEAFFGQGTRLTVV.

The J gene is TRBJ1-5, the V gene TRBV6-7; perhaps TRBD1 as D (5 bases). TRBV6-7 is labeled an ORF, and its function is uncertain. Trimming removed 0 bases from V and 0 bases from J, with 21 bases in between. There are 20 residues in the CDR3. The CDR3 DNA reads as TGTGCCAGCAGTTACTCGATCTGTCGAAGAGGGGACCTTAGCAATCAGCCCCAGCATTTT. Protein: CASSYSICRRGDLSNQPQHF.

This chain links TRBV11-2 with TRBJ1-1; D ambiguous. V dropped 5 bases and J dropped 5 bases, with 12 bases sitting between them. The CDR3 extends over 13 amino acids. CDR1 SGHAT and CDR2 FQNNGV come from the germline V gene. CDR3 region: CASSPLTGTEAFF. CDR3 coding DNA: TGTGCCAGCAGCCCCCTGACCGGAACTGAAGCTTTCTTT.

This clone was found a few times. V usage is TRBV4-1 and J usage is TRBJ1-5, with D unresolved. CDR1 and CDR2 from the germline V gene are MGHRA and YSYEKL. CDR3 size: 17 residues. The germline V and J ends were trimmed by 0 bases and 0 bases, with 12 bases remaining between them. For the CDR3, the DNA is TGCGCCAGCAGCCAAGACCCGCCGGCTAATAGCAATCAGCCCCAGCATTTT. Translating it yields CASSQDPPANSNQPQHF.

This clone was counted a few times. The chain recombines TRBV7-9 with TRBJ2-7; TRBD2 matches at 8 bases. Looked up from germline, CDR1 is SEHNR and CDR2 is FQNEAQ (reference sequence). CDR3 size: 15 residues. V shed 5 bases, J shed 5 bases, and the junction held 11 bases outside the gene matches. The CDR3 DNA reads TGTGCCAGCAGCCCTTTCTTAAGCGGGGGAGACGAGCAGTACTTC. Its translation is CASSPFLSGGDEQYF.

The chain recombines TRBV7-8 with TRBJ1-2, with D perhaps matching TRBD1 (5 bases). The CDR3 has 20 residues. Germline CDR1 is SGHVS and CDR2 is FQNEAQ. Trimming shortened V by 0 bases and J by 8 bases, and 31 bases separated the two germline ends. CDR3 loop: CASSLAQAGGGMATPFGYTF. In nucleotides, the CDR3 is TGTGCCAGCAGCTTAGCGCAGGCCGGGGGGGGGATGGCTACACCTTTCGGCTACACCTTC. Complete variable domain (other parts from reference TRBV7-8 and TRBJ1-2): GAGVSQSPRYKVAKRGQDVALRCDPISGHVSLFWYQQALGQGPEFLTYFQNEAQLDKSGLPSDRFFAERPEGSVSTLKIQRTQQEDSAVYLCASSLAQAGGGMATPFGYTFGSGTRLTVV.

The rearrangement links TRBV19 to TRBJ1-1; D unclear. V lost 8 bases, J lost 2 bases, and 15 bases lay in between. Germline CDR1 reads LNHDA; CDR2 reads SQIVND (reference sequence). This CDR3 spans 14 amino acids. The CDR3 DNA reads as TGTGCCAGTTCCCCCCTGACAATCAACACTGAAGCTTTCTTT. It codes for CASSPLTINTEAFF.

DNA of the CDR3: TGTGCCAGAAGCTTGGAGGAGTTTGAAGCTTTCTTT. This gives the protein CARSLEEFEAFF. The V gene is TRBV5-3, the J gene TRBJ1-1; no definite D call. TRBV5-3 is designated an ORF whose function remains uncertain. V lost 0 bases to trimming and J lost 7 bases, with 7 bases between them. The CDR3 sequence is 12 residues long.

The J gene is TRBJ2-3, the V gene TRBV27, with D perhaps matching TRBD2 (6 bases). The length of the CDR3 is 13 residues. The germline CDR1 and CDR2 sequences are MNHEY and SMNVEV (reference sequence). Trimming took off 5 bases at V and 6 bases at J, with 12 bases between the two ends. This CDR3 reads CASSGGGVDTQYF. CDR3 nucleotide sequence: TGTGCCAGCAGTGGTGGCGGGGTCGATACGCAGTATTTT.

This clone was found a few times. The gene calls are TRBV7-2 and TRBJ2-7, with TRBD1 identical over 7 bases. The CDR3 is 15 residues long. The ends lost 5 bases at V and 6 bases at J; junction bases unmatched: 13. Germline values: CDR1 SGHTA, CDR2 FQGNSA. CDR3 nucleotide sequence: TGTGCCAGCAGCCGCGACAGGGTTGGTTTGGGCGAGCAGTACTTC. Translating it yields CASSRDRVGLGEQYF.

Only a few counts were recorded for this clone. The chain joins TRBV6-6 to TRBJ2-7; 11 nucleotides match TRBD2. Trimming removed 6 bases from V and 3 bases from J; junction bases left unmatched: 7. Germline V gene data show CDR1 as MNHNY and CDR2 as SVGAGI (reference sequence). The CDR3 sequence is 15 residues long. The CDR3 spells CASSPGTSGYYEQYF. CDR3 DNA: TGTGCCAGCAGCCCCGGGACTAGCGGATACTACGAGCAGTACTTC.

This clone was picked up one time. CDR3 nucleotide sequence: TGTGCCAGCAGTGAAAGGGACCTAGCCTACGAGCAGTACTTC. Its protein is CASSERDLAYEQYF. This chain connects TRBV6-1 to TRBJ2-7, with D perhaps being TRBD1 or TRBD2 (5 bases each). This CDR3 is 14 amino acids long. From germline, CDR1 is MNHNS and CDR2 SASEGT. V was pared by 2 bases and J by 2 bases, with 10 bases between.

This sequence joins TRBV6-1 and TRBJ2-5; 9 positions agree with TRBD2. Germline V gene sequence: CDR1 MNHNS, CDR2 SASEGT. The CDR3 runs 15 residues. The J segment lost 2 bases and the V segment lost 7 bases, leaving 8 bases of the junction unmatched. DNA of the CDR3: TGTGCCAGCACGTGGAGACTAGCGGTACAAGAGACCCAGTACTTC. It is translated as CASTWRLAVQETQYF.

This chain joins TRBV7-8 and TRBJ2-1; D perhaps matches TRBD2 (6 bases). The CDR3 runs to 14 residues. V was trimmed by 4 bases and J by 5 bases, leaving 12 bases between them. CDR1 and CDR2 (germline): SGHVS, FQNEAQ. The CDR3 sequence: CASSSGSPNNEQFF. The CDR3 nucleotides are TGTGCCAGCAGCTCCGGGAGTCCAAACAATGAGCAGTTCTTC.

This clone has just a few counts. This chain links TRBV27 with TRBJ1-1; D ambiguous. The V and J ends lost 3 bases and 2 bases respectively, with 10 bases between them. Germline lookup yields CDR1 MNHEY and CDR2 SMNVEV (reference sequence). The CDR3 contains 14 residues. CDR3 DNA: TGTGCCAGCAGTTTTCTGGGTTCTAACACTGAAGCTTTCTTT. Residues: CASSFLGSNTEAFF.

V and J are TRBV19 and TRBJ2-2, with D possibly matching TRBD1 (6 bases). There are 16 residues in the CDR3. Between the trimmed V and J ends, which lost 4 bases and 2 bases, there was a span of 14 bases. Looked up from germline, CDR1 is LNHDA and CDR2 is SQIVND (reference sequence). The CDR3 spells CASSTHRAPNTGELFF. The CDR3 DNA sequence: TGTGCCAGTAGTACCCACAGGGCCCCCAACACCGGGGAGCTGTTTTTT. Based on the CDR3 plus reference TRBV19 and TRBJ2-2, the full variable domain is DGGITQSPKYLFRKEGQNVTLSCEQNLNHDAMYWYRQDPGQGLRLIYYSQIVNDFQKGDIAEGYSVSREKKESFPLTVTSAQKNPTAFYLCASSTHRAPNTGELFFGEGSRLTVL.

The chain joins TRBV15 to TRBJ1-1; 8 nucleotides match TRBD1. This CDR3 spans 19 amino acids. Germline CDR1 and CDR2: LNHNV and YYDKDF (reference sequence). V trimming: 3 bases; J trimming: 1 base; junction bases outside the gene matches: 16. Here the CDR3 reads CATSSYGAGQGKWNTEAFF. The CDR3 coding sequence is TGTGCCACCAGCAGTTATGGGGCCGGACAGGGAAAGTGGAACACTGAAGCTTTCTTT.

The rearrangement uses TRBV5-6 and TRBJ1-4; tentatively, D is TRBD1 (6 bases). V was cut by 2 bases and J by 5 bases, with 13 bases left in between. Germline V gene sequence: CDR1 SGHDT, CDR2 YYEEEE. The length of the CDR3 is 15 residues. The CDR3 protein is CASSLGGSDNEKLFF. The CDR3 region has the DNA TGTGCCAGCAGCTTAGGGGGTTCGGACAATGAAAAACTGTTTTTT.

This clone turned up a few times. CDR3 residues: CASSHPRRRLDGYTF. The CDR3 nucleotides read TGCGCCAGCAGTCACCCCAGGAGGAGGCTGGATGGCTACACCTTC. The chain links TRBV23-1 to TRBJ1-2, with unresolved D. TRBV23-1 is known as an ORF, though its function is uncertain. The length of the CDR3 is 15 residues. V was trimmed by 3 bases and J by 6 bases, leaving 17 bases between them.

This rearrangement joins TRBV15 to TRBJ1-5; tentatively, D is TRBD1 (6 bases). V was pared by 0 bases and J by 6 bases, with 9 bases between. Per the germline V gene, CDR1 is LNHNV and CDR2 is YYDKDF (reference sequence). The CDR3 runs 14 residues. As DNA, the CDR3 is TGTGCCACCAGCAGAGACAGGGGTGGTCAGCCCCAGCATTTT. It translates to CATSRDRGGQPQHF.

The chain carries TRBV19 and TRBJ1-2; D perhaps matches TRBD1 (6 bases). The CDR3 is made up of 17 amino acids. Trimming took 1 base from V and 1 from J, leaving 16 bases between them. The germline V gene encodes CDR1 LNHDA and CDR2 SQIVND (reference sequence). CDR3 protein: CASSIGTATLINYGYTF. The CDR3 bases are TGTGCCAGTAGTATAGGGACAGCTACCCTTATTAACTATGGCTACACCTTC.

V is TRBV5-4 and J is TRBJ1-1; D not resolved. The CDR3 has 13 amino acids. V lost 2 bases and J 0 bases, leaving 5 bases between the germline ends. CDR1 and CDR2 (germline): SGHNT, YYREEE (reference sequence). DNA of the CDR3: TGTGCCAGCAGCTTAGAAGTGAACACTGAAGCTTTCTTT. This gives the protein CASSLEVNTEAFF.

CDR3 in amino acids: CASSYRQSSYEQYF. CDR3 sequence (DNA): TGTGCCAGCAGCTACCGACAGAGCTCCTACGAGCAGTACTTC. The rearrangement uses TRBV5-4 and TRBJ2-7, with a tentative D call TRBD1 (5 bases). Germline V gives CDR1 SGHNT, CDR2 YYREEE (reference sequence). The CDR3 contains 14 residues. Trimming cost V 3 bases and J 0 bases, with 10 bases left between them. Filled out from reference TRBV5-4 and TRBJ2-7, the complete variable domain reads ETGVTQSPTHLIKTRGQQVTLRCSSQSGHNTVSWYQQALGQGPQFIFQYYREEENGRGNFPPRFSGLQFPNYSSELNVNALELDDSALYLCASSYRQSSYEQYFGPGTRLTVT.

This clone appeared a few times. J is TRBJ2-2 and V is TRBV29-1, with TRBD2 matching 8 bases. The V gene's germline CDR1 is SQVTM and CDR2 ANQGSEA. The CDR3 length is 16 residues. After removal of 4 bases from V and 2 bases from J, the junction contained 9 bases not matched to a gene. The CDR3 DNA reads as TGCAGCGTTGTGTGGCTAGCGGGCGCCAACACCGGGGAGCTGTTTTTT. Protein sequence: CSVVWLAGANTGELFF.